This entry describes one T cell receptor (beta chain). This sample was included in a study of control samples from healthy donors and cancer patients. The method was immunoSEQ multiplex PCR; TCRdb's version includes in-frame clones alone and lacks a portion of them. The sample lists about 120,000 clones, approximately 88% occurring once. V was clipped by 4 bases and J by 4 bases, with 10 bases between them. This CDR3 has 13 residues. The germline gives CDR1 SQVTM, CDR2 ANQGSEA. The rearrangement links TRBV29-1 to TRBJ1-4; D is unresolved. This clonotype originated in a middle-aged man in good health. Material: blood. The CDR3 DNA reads TGCAGCGTTGGGGTCAGTTATAATGAAAAACTGTTTTTT. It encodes CSVGVSYNEKLFF.